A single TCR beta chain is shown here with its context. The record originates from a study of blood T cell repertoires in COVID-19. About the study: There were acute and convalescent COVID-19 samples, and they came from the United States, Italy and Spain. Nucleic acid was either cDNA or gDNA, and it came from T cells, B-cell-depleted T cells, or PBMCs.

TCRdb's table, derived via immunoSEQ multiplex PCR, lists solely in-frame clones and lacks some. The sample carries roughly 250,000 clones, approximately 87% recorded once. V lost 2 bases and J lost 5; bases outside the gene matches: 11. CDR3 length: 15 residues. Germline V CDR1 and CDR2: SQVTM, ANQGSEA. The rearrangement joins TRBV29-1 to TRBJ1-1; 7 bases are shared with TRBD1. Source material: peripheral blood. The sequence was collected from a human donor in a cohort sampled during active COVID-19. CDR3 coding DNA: TGCAGCGTTGAAAACAGGGGTTTAGTGAGAACTGAAGCTTTCTTT. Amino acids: CSVENRGLVRTEAFF.